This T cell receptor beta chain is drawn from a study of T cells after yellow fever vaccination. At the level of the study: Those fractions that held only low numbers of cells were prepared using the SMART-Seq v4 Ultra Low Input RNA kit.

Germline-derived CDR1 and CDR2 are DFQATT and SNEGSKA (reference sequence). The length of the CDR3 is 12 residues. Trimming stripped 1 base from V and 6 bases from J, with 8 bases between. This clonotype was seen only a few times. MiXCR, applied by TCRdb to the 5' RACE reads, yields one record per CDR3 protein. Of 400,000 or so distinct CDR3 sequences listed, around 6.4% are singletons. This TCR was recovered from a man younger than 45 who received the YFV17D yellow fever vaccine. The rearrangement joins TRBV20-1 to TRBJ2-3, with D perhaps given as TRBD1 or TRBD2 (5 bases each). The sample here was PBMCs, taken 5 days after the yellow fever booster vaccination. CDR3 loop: CSARVGEDTQYF. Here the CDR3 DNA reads TGCAGTGCTAGAGTAGGGGAGGATACGCAGTATTTT.